The subject of this entry is one T cell receptor (beta chain). This clonotype was recorded at least ten times. Its antigen is not yet known. No much larger clone exists at a distance of one base, and base qualities are not known. This sample is part of a study of Graves' ophthalmopathy and Graves' hyperthyroidism (dated 2018 in TCRdb). For the wider study: Peripheral blood was collected at initial diagnosis, before any treatment. In total, approximately 130 blood samples were TCR-sequenced: 43 ophthalmopathy, around 75 hyperthyroidism and approximately 17 hyperthyroidism-to-ophthalmopathy patients. An independent validation cohort was composed of fewer than 20 hyperthyroidism patients and 17 patients who later progressed from hyperthyroidism to ophthalmopathy. A discovery set of 100 patients (43 ophthalmopathy, under 65 stable hyperthyroidism) was enrolled to explore V-J signatures distinguishing ophthalmopathy from hyperthyroidism. Once sampling was done, hyperthyroidism patients were given methimazole at a starting dose of 30 mg daily, while ophthalmopathy patients were given high-dose intravenous methylprednisolone. The study used TCR beta repertoire signatures to distinguish Graves' ophthalmopathy from Graves' hyperthyroidism and to predict progression to ophthalmopathy. T-cell repertoires of thyroid tissue and blood were compared in six or seven hyperthyroidism patients.

What the study reported, not specific to this receptor: The 13-signature model separated ophthalmopathy from stable hyperthyroidism with approximately 90% sensitivity and 81.08% specificity in cross-validation, and 80%/75% in the test set. No statistical method was used to set the sample size in advance, and the investigators knew which group each participant was assigned to. Most expanded thyroid clonotypes with frequency above 0.001 were also detected in blood, suggesting blood repertoires may reflect the thyroid immune response. In validation, the model predicted ophthalmopathy progression with about 64% sensitivity and around 72% specificity; fewer than 15 predicted patients were CT-confirmed with GO in a median of roughly 6.8 months.

Patients with ophthalmopathy had moderately to severely active disease, with a Clinical Activity Score of 3 or more, a NOSPECS grade of 4 or more, and a disease duration of less than 3 months. Patients with other autoimmune diseases, uncontrolled infections, pregnancy or lactation were excluded from the study. Diagnosis relied on clinical symptoms, serum thyroxine, TRAb, thyroid ultrasound and orbital computed tomography. PBMCs were isolated from about 10 ml of fresh peripheral blood by Ficoll-Paque density gradient centrifugation. Total RNA was extracted using Trizol reagent, and RNA quality was checked on an Agilent 2100 Bioanalyzer. The CDR3, from cysteine to phenylalanine, totals 15 residues. Only CDR3 DNA is held: 45 bases, read in frame from base 1. The germline V gene gives CDR1 as SNHLY and CDR2 as FYNNEI. The junction carries 10 bases between V and J, which are trimmed by 1 base and 0 bases respectively.

For repertoire sequencing, TCR beta CDR3 regions were amplified from RNA transcripts. A first-round RT-PCR used HTBI primers with the Qiagen OneStep RT-PCR kit, followed by a second-round multiplex PCR, size selection and purification. The libraries underwent paired-end sequencing with 100 bp reads on an Illumina HiSeq2000. Per the authors' processing: SOAPnuke was used to process the reads, throwing out any read that had adapters, had uncalled bases, had a mean Phred below 15, or lacked an exact constant-primer or identifier match. COPE v1.2.5 was used to merge the high-quality paired reads. Clonotypes were defined as unique nucleotide sequences and were aligned to IMGT TRB V, D and J references using MiTCR v1.1. Analysis was restricted to V-J combinations with a frequency above 0.0001, which covered roughly 99% of repertoires. A TCR clonal expansion and chaos score per V-J combination was defined as the ratio of F50 clonal expansion to chaos observed in the TCRdist matrix. Features were reduced by Welch's t-statistics and random forest to over 10 V-J combinations, which fed a naive Bayes classifier. Thyroid-blood repertoire similarity was quantified with the Morisita-Horn index. TCRdb's own reprocessing of the public reads used fastp at Q25 and MiXCR and kept productive beta chains. CDR3 protein duplicates are merged, each entry listing the most common genes and DNA. These V and J calls are TCRdb output, not the study's own analysis. Present in this sample are 650,000 to 800,000 distinct CDR3 sequences, over 40% of which were seen just once. Around 3% of the sample is in the top ten clones.

This receptor chain uses TRBV2 and TRBJ2-7; no D gene call is confident. The material sequenced was peripheral blood. The receptor was derived from an adult man with Graves' ophthalmopathy. The nucleotides read TGTGCCAGCAGTGAAGGGACCACAGCCTCCTACGAGCAGTACTTC. It translates to CASSEGTTASYEQYF. The variable domain in full, with residues beyond the CDR3 obtained from the reference TRBV2 and TRBJ2-7 genes, is EPEVTQTPSHQVTQMGQEVILRCVPISNHLYFYWYRQILGQKVEFLVSFYNNEISEKSEIFDDQFSVERPDGSNFTLKIRSTKLEDSAMYFCASSEGTTASYEQYFGPGTRLTVT.